The 11 T cell receptor beta chains listed next were all sequenced from one sample in a study of regulatory T cells. These TCRs' antigens remain unknown. Findings and caveats of the study: In CD3G-deficient patients, conventional CD4+ T cells were enriched for hydrophobic CDR3 residues at positions 6 and 7.

The PCR used 52 TRBV and 13 TRBJ primers. The data were produced by immunoSEQ multiplex PCR, yet TCRdb's version contains in-frame clones alone and is incomplete. The profile shows about 32,000 clones, roughly 90% of them singletons. The sample comprised conventional CD4+ T cells sorted from blood. Receptors originate from a person aged 18 to 29 with CD3G deficiency.

This chain uses TRBV21-1 with TRBJ2-3; TRBD2, the table's D call, lacks a check against the DNA. TRBV21-1 has pseudogene status. The length of the CDR3 is 16 residues. In nucleotides, the CDR3 is TGTGCCAGCAGCAAAGGTGATTTCAGGAGGCCAGATACGCAGTATTTT. Its translation: CASSKGDFRRPDTQYF.

This chain links TRBV19 with TRBJ1-5; possibly TRBD1 for D (5 bases). With 6 bases removed from V and 1 base from J, the gap between germline ends came to 19 bases. This CDR3 comprises 17 residues. CDR1 and CDR2 from the germline V gene are LNHDA and SQIVND (reference sequence). The CDR3 DNA reads as TGTGCCAGTAGCAAAAGTGCAGGGCGTCGAAGCAATCAGCCCCAGCATTTT. This codes for CASSKSAGRRSNQPQHF.

This chain links TRBV7-2 with TRBJ2-1; 12 bases line up with TRBD2. V was pared by 1 base and J by 6 bases, with 1 base of the junction left unmatched. The CDR3 runs 15 residues. Per germline, CDR1 SGHTA and CDR2 FQGNSA. The CDR3 loop is CASSLELAGGNEQFF. DNA of the CDR3: TGTGCCAGCAGCTTAGAACTAGCGGGGGGCAATGAGCAGTTCTTC.

With regard to this clone: The sample contains more than one DNA sequence encoding this CDR3. The V and J genes are TRBV5-1 and TRBJ1-1; possible D gene TRBD1, 5 bases. The CDR3 is 14 amino acids. The germline V gene encodes CDR1 SGHRS and CDR2 YFSETQ. The V end was cut by 4 bases, the J end by 2 bases, with 12 bases between. The CDR3 nucleotides are TGCGCCAGCAGCCTGGGGGGACCTAACACTGAAGCTTTCTTT. Amino acids: CASSLGGPNTEAFF.

This clone was observed a handful of times. The chain has TRBV10-3 and TRBJ2-2; D gene uncertain. Germline V lookup: CDR1 ENHRY, CDR2 SYGVKD. Trimming took 6 bases from V and 5 from J, leaving 10 bases between them. The CDR3 has 13 amino acids. The CDR3 DNA follows: TGTGCCATCAGCGGAGTAAGAACCGGGGAGCTGTTTTTT. Residues: CAISGVRTGELFF.

This clone was detected only once. V usage is TRBV6-1 and J usage is TRBJ2-7; unclear D gene. There are 14 residues in the CDR3. V lost 6 bases and J lost 0, with 12 bases in between. Germline V gene lookup returns CDR1 MNHNS and CDR2 SASEGT. In DNA form, the CDR3 reads TGTGCCAGCAGCACGACCCGAATCTCCTACGAGCAGTACTTC. Residues: CASSTTRISYEQYF.

V and J are TRBV5-6 and TRBJ2-5, with 9 bases identical to TRBD1. The CDR3 is made up of 15 amino acids. Germline V lookup: CDR1 SGHDT, CDR2 YYEEEE. Trimming took 4 bases from V and 5 from J; bases not matched to a gene: 9. The chain's CDR3 is CASSPKQGATETQYF. CDR3 nucleotide sequence: TGTGCCAGCAGCCCGAAACAGGGGGCCACGGAGACCCAGTACTTC. The full variable domain, with the rest looked up from reference TRBV5-6 and TRBJ2-5, is DAGVTQSPTHLIKTRGQQVTLRCSPKSGHDTVSWYQQALGQGPQFIFQYYEEEERQRGNFPDRFSGHQFPNYSSELNVNALLLGDSALYLCASSPKQGATETQYFGPGTRLLVL.

The chain is built from TRBV19 and TRBJ2-4; D remains unclear. The CDR3 runs 16 residues. CDR1 is LNHDA and CDR2 is SQIVND in the germline V gene (reference sequence). V lost 5 bases and J 0 bases, leaving 14 bases between the germline ends. The CDR3 here is CASSPNPRLAKNIQYF. CDR3 bases: TGTGCCAGTAGTCCTAATCCTCGGCTAGCCAAAAACATTCAGTACTTC.

J is TRBJ1-3 and V is TRBV16, with no clear D. The CDR3 runs to 17 residues. CDR1 is KGHSY, CDR2 FQNENV, per germline. Trimming took off 0 bases at V and 7 bases at J, with 19 bases between the two ends. CDR3 nucleotides: TGTGCCAGCAGCCAATCAAATCCCACAGTTCAAGGGAACACCATATATTTT. Residues: CASSQSNPTVQGNTIYF.

The genes are TRBV4-1 and TRBJ2-1, with D hard to call. In germline, CDR1 is MGHRA, CDR2 YSYEKL. CDR3 length equals 13 residues. Trimming cost V 0 bases and J 13 bases, with 13 bases left between them. For the CDR3, the DNA is TGCGCCAGCAGCCAAGAATTTGGTAGGGCACAGTTCTTC. This translates into CASSQEFGRAQFF.

This chain links TRBV11-3 with TRBJ2-1; 12 nucleotides line up with TRBD2. Germline V gives CDR1 SGHNT, CDR2 YENEEA. The V and J ends lost 2 bases and 5 bases, in that order; junction bases with no gene match: 1. CDR3 length equals 15 residues. The CDR3, as DNA: TGTGCCAGCAGCTTAAGACTAGCGGGAGACAATGAGCAGTTCTTC. Amino acid sequence: CASSLRLAGDNEQFF.